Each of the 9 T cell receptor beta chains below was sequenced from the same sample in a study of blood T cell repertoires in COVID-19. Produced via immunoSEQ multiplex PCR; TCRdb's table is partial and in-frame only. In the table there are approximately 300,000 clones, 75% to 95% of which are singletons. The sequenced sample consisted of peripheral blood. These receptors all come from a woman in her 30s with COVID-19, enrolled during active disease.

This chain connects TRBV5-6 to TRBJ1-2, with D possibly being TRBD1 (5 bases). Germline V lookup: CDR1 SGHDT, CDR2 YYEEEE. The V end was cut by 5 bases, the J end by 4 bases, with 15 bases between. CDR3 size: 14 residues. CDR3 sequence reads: CASRPQQDGYGYTF. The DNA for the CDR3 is TGTGCCAGCAGACCACAACAGGACGGCTATGGCTACACCTTC.

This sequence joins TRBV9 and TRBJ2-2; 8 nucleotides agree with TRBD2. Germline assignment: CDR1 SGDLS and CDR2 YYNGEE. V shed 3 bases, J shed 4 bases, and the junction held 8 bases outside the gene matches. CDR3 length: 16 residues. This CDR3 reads CASSAGLLAGTGELFF. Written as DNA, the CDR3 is TGTGCCAGCAGCGCCGGCTTGCTAGCGGGCACCGGGGAGCTGTTTTTT. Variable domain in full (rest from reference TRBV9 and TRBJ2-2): DSGVTQTPKHLITATGQRVTLRCSPRSGDLSVYWYQQSLDQGLQFLIQYYNGEERAKGNILERFSAQQFPDLHSELNLSSLELGDSALYFCASSAGLLAGTGELFFGEGSRLTVL.

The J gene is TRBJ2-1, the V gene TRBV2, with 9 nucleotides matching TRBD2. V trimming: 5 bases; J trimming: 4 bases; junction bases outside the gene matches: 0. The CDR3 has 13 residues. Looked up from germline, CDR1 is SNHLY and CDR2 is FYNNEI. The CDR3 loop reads CASSSGGYNEQFF. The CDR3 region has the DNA TGTGCCAGCAGTAGCGGGGGGTACAATGAGCAGTTCTTC. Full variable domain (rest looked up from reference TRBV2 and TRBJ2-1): EPEVTQTPSHQVTQMGQEVILRCVPISNHLYFYWYRQILGQKVEFLVSFYNNEISEKSEIFDDQFSVERPDGSNFTLKIRSTKLEDSAMYFCASSSGGYNEQFFGPGTRLTVL.

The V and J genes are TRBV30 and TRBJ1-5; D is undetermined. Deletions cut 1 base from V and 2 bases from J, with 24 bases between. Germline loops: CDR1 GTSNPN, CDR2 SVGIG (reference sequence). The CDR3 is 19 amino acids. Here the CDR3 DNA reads TGTGCCTGGAGTGCTCTCCCCCTAGCGGGAGGGTTGGGCAATCAGCCCCAGCATTTT. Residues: CAWSALPLAGGLGNQPQHF.

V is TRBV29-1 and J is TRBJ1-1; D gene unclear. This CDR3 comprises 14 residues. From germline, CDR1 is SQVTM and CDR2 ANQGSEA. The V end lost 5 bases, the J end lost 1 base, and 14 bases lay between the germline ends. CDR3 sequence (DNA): TGCAGCGTTTATCCCGAGAATCAGAACACTGAAGCTTTCTTT. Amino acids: CSVYPENQNTEAFF.

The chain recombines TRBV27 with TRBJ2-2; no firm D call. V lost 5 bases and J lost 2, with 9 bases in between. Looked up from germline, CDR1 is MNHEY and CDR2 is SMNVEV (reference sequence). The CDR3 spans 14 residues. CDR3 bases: TGTGCCAGCAGTCCCCTTACTAACACCGGGGAGCTGTTTTTT. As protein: CASSPLTNTGELFF.

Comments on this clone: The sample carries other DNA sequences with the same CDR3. The chain's CDR3 is CASSLGQGYEQYF. In DNA, the CDR3 is TGTGCCAGCAGTTTAGGACAGGGGTACGAGCAGTACTTC. This chain links TRBV28 with TRBJ2-7, with 9 bases identical to TRBD1. After removal of 2 bases from V and 4 bases from J, the junction contained 0 bases not matched to a gene. Germline V lookup: CDR1 MDHEN, CDR2 SYDVKM. CDR3 length: 13 residues. Variable domain in full (rest from reference TRBV28 and TRBJ2-7): DVKVTQSSRYLVKRTGEKVFLECVQDMDHENMFWYRQDPGLGLRLIYFSYDVKMKEKGDIPEGYSVSREKKERFSLILESASTNQTSMYLCASSLGQGYEQYFGPGTRLTVT.

This CDR3 is CATREFERNTEAFF. The CDR3 region has the DNA TGTGCCACCAGGGAGTTTGAGAGGAACACTGAAGCTTTCTTT. The chain couples TRBV15 to TRBJ1-1; D call uncertain. Trimming cost V 6 bases and J 1 base, with 12 bases left between them. CDR1 and CDR2 (germline): LNHNV, YYDKDF (reference sequence). CDR3 length: 14 amino acids.

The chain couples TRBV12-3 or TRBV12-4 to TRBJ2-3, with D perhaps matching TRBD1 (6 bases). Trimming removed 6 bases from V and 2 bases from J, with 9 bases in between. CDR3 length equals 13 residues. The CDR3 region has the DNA TGTGCCAGCAGCCGACAGGACACAGATACGCAGTATTTT. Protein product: CASSRQDTDTQYF.